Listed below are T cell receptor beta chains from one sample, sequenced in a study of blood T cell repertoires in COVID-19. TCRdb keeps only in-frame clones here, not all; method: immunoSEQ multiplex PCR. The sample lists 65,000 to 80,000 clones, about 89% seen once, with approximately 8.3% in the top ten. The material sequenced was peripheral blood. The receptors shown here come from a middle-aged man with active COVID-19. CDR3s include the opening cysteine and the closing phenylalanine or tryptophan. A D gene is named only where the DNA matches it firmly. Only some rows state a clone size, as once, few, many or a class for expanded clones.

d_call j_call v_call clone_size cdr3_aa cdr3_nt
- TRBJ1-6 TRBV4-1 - CASSQGEGQSHSPLHF TGCGCCAGCAGCCAAGGGGAGGGGCAGAGCCATTCACCCCTCCACTTT
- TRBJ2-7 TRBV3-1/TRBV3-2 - CASSPGQGGNYEQYF TGTGCCAGCAGCCCCGGGCAGGGGGGTAACTACGAGCAGTACTTC
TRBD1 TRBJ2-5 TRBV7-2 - CASSLATGTGGRTQYF TGTGCCAGCAGCTTAGCAACCGGGACAGGGGGTCGGACCCAGTACTTC
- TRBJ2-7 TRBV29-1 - CSAAGGAHEQYF TGCAGCGCCGCCGGAGGTGCACACGAGCAGTACTTC
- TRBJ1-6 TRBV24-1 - CATSTRSPLHF TGTGCCACCTCCACCAGATCACCCCTCCACTTT
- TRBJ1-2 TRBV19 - CASSITGTFYGYTF TGTGCCAGTAGTATAACAGGAACCTTCTATGGCTACACCTTC
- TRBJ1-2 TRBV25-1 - CASSLSRGQEDYTF TGTGCCAGCAGTCTGTCCAGGGGTCAGGAAGACTACACCTTC
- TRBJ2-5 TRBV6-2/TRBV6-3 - CASSYSSSGQETQYF TGTGCCAGCAGTTATAGTAGTTCGGGTCAAGAGACCCAGTACTTC
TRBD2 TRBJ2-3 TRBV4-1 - CASSHSGSLAGGIDTQYF TGCGCCAGCAGCCACTCCGGATCACTAGCGGGAGGTATAGATACGCAGTATTTT
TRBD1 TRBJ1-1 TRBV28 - CASTEYRGRRTEAFF TGTGCCAGCACCGAATACAGGGGCCGTAGGACTGAAGCTTTCTTT
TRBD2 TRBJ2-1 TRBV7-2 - CASSLVTGGQGEQFF TGTGCCAGCAGCTTAGTTACGGGAGGGCAAGGTGAGCAGTTCTTC
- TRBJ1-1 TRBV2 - CASSEVQGTTEAFF TGTGCCAGCAGTGAGGTGCAGGGTACGACTGAAGCTTTCTTT
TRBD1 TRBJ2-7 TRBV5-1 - CASSSLSGTVSYEQYF TGCGCCAGCAGCTCACTGTCCGGGACAGTCTCCTACGAGCAGTACTTC
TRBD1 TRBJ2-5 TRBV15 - CATRQGRETQYF TGTGCCACGAGACAGGGGAGAGAGACCCAGTACTTC
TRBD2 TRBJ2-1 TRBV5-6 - CASSSEGGGSYNEQFF TGTGCCAGCAGCTCGGAGGGCGGGGGCTCCTACAATGAGCAGTTCTTC
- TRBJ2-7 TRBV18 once CASSPRESSYEQYF TGTGCCAGCTCACCAAGGGAGAGCTCCTACGAGCAGTACTTC
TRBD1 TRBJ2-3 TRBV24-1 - CATSNGQGYTQYF TGTGCCACCAGTAACGGACAGGGTTATACGCAGTATTTT
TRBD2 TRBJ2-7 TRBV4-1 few CASSQGLAGVSEQYF TGCGCCAGCAGCCAAGGACTAGCGGGAGTGAGTGAGCAGTACTTC
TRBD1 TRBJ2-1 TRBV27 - CASSLVQGARSEQFF TGTGCCAGCAGTTTAGTGCAGGGGGCTAGGTCTGAGCAGTTCTTC
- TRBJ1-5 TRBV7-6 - CASSLGDSNQPQHF TGTGCCAGCAGCTTAGGGGACTCCAATCAGCCCCAGCATTTT
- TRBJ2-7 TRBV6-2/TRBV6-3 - CASSYQRGGTYEQYF TGTGCCAGCAGTTATCAAAGGGGGGGAACCTACGAGCAGTACTTC
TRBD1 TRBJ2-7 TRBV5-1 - CASSGTGTGKGKDYEQYF TGCGCCAGCAGCGGAACCGGGACAGGGAAGGGGAAGGACTACGAGCAGTACTTC
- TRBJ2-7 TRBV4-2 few CASSPGTAPYEQYF TGTGCCAGCAGCCCAGGAACCGCGCCCTACGAGCAGTACTTC
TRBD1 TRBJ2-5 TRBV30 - CAWSPGQGLETQYF TGTGCCTGGAGTCCCGGACAGGGTCTGGAGACCCAGTACTTC